These T cell receptor beta chains were read from a single sample in a study of OX40 agonist ivuxolimab in advanced cancers. Here immunoSEQ multiplex PCR was the method, and the copy in TCRdb shows in-frame clones only, minus some. The sample includes approximately 70,000 clones, approximately 83% of them seen just once. Material: CD4+ or CD8+ T cells sorted from blood, obtained in a trial of the OX40 agonist ivuxolimab. These receptors originate from an adult with an advanced solid tumor such as melanoma, head and neck, liver or kidney cancer. Both conserved end residues are part of each CDR3. Fields, in order: CDR3 protein, CDR3 DNA, V gene, J gene, clone size, D gene. D genes are given only for firm matches. The size of a clone is reported for some rows only, either as once, few or many, or as a class for expanded clones.

CDR3aa: CASSEGRSEYF; CDR3nt: TGTGCCAGCAGCGAGGGACGCAGTGAGTACTTC; v_gene: TRBV7-2; j_gene: TRBJ2-7; abundance: NA; d_gene: NA
CDR3aa: CASKPRGRGDTQYF; CDR3nt: TGTGCCAGCAAACCGCGGGGGCGAGGAGATACGCAGTATTTT; v_gene: TRBV5-4; j_gene: TRBJ2-3; abundance: NA; d_gene: NA
CDR3aa: CASSFLAGEQYF; CDR3nt: TGTGCCAGCAGTTTCTTAGCCGGCGAGCAGTACTTC; v_gene: TRBV27; j_gene: TRBJ2-7; abundance: NA; d_gene: NA
CDR3aa: CASSLASGTPNTGELFF; CDR3nt: TGTGCCAGCAGCTTAGCTTCCGGGACTCCCAACACCGGGGAGCTGTTTTTT; v_gene: TRBV11-3; j_gene: TRBJ2-2; abundance: NA; d_gene: NA
CDR3aa: CASSQDSRVRGNTIYF; CDR3nt: TGCGCCAGCAGCCAAGATAGCAGGGTTAGGGGGAACACCATATATTTT; v_gene: TRBV4-1; j_gene: TRBJ1-3; abundance: NA; d_gene: NA
CDR3aa: CASSVGQGAIYGYTF; CDR3nt: TGTGCCAGCAGTGTGGGGCAGGGGGCGATCTATGGCTACACCTTC; v_gene: TRBV6-5; j_gene: TRBJ1-2; abundance: NA; d_gene: TRBD1
CDR3aa: CASSPRLYEKLFF; CDR3nt: TGTGCCAGCAGCCCACGACTCTATGAAAAACTGTTTTTT; v_gene: TRBV7-2; j_gene: TRBJ1-4; abundance: NA; d_gene: NA
CDR3aa: CAWGGDLGYTF; CDR3nt: TGTGCCTGGGGAGGGGATTTGGGCTACACCTTC; v_gene: TRBV30; j_gene: TRBJ1-2; abundance: NA; d_gene: NA
CDR3aa: CAISAGPYEQYF; CDR3nt: TGTGCCATCAGTGCAGGGCCCTACGAGCAGTACTTC; v_gene: TRBV10-3; j_gene: TRBJ2-7; abundance: NA; d_gene: NA
CDR3aa: CASSAHKTGNQPQHF; CDR3nt: TGTGCCAGCAGTGCCCACAAGACAGGGAATCAGCCCCAGCATTTT; v_gene: TRBV28; j_gene: TRBJ1-5; abundance: NA; d_gene: TRBD1
CDR3aa: CASSQGSFWMNTEAFF; CDR3nt: TGTGCCAGCAGCCAAGGAAGTTTTTGGATGAACACTGAAGCTTTCTTT; v_gene: TRBV14; j_gene: TRBJ1-1; abundance: NA; d_gene: NA
CDR3aa: CASIQHPTNEKLFF; CDR3nt: TGTGCCAGCATCCAACACCCAACTAATGAAAAACTGTTTTTT; v_gene: TRBV6-1; j_gene: TRBJ1-4; abundance: NA; d_gene: NA
CDR3aa: CALQGLAGIYEQFF; CDR3nt: TGTGCCTTACAGGGGCTAGCGGGGATCTATGAGCAGTTCTTC; v_gene: TRBV6-4; j_gene: TRBJ2-1; abundance: NA; d_gene: TRBD2
CDR3aa: CASSLAGGRSDIQYF; CDR3nt: TGCGCCAGCAGCTTGGCGGGGGGAAGATCAGACATTCAGTACTTC; v_gene: TRBV5-1; j_gene: TRBJ2-4; abundance: NA; d_gene: TRBD2
CDR3aa: CATSRDEGARTGELFF; CDR3nt: TGTGCCACCAGCAGAGATGAGGGGGCGAGAACCGGGGAGCTGTTTTTT; v_gene: TRBV15; j_gene: TRBJ2-2; abundance: few; d_gene: TRBD1
CDR3aa: CASRQRNQPQHF; CDR3nt: TGTGCCAGCAGGCAACGGAATCAGCCCCAGCATTTT; v_gene: TRBV6-1; j_gene: TRBJ1-5; abundance: NA; d_gene: NA
CDR3aa: CASSLTGLGGNTEAFF; CDR3nt: TGCGCCAGCAGCTTGACAGGACTTGGGGGGAACACTGAAGCTTTCTTT; v_gene: TRBV5-1; j_gene: TRBJ1-1; abundance: NA; d_gene: NA
CDR3aa: CASSPGTDYGYTF; CDR3nt: TGTGCCAGCAGCCCGGGGACAGACTATGGCTACACCTTC; v_gene: TRBV11-2; j_gene: TRBJ1-2; abundance: NA; d_gene: TRBD1
CDR3aa: CASSYSGLNTEAFF; CDR3nt: TGTGCCAGCAGTTACTCGGGACTGAACACTGAAGCTTTCTTT; v_gene: TRBV6-5; j_gene: TRBJ1-1; abundance: NA; d_gene: NA
CDR3aa: CAWSVPQGPKNIQYF; CDR3nt: TGTGCCTGGAGTGTACCCCAGGGGCCCAAAAACATTCAGTACTTC; v_gene: TRBV30; j_gene: TRBJ2-4; abundance: NA; d_gene: NA